This T cell receptor beta chain was captured in a study of technical replicates of blood from a few donors. There are 16 residues in the CDR3. Germline V gene sequence: CDR1 LGHNA, CDR2 YNFKEQ. V gave up 4 bases and J gave up 4 bases, with 20 bases separating them. Generated by immunoSEQ multiplex PCR, the TCRdb table keeps only in-frame clones and is missing some. The table lists approximately 74,000 clones, approximately 88% of them singletons, with roughly 5% in the top ten. Sequences were obtained from PBMCs. This chain links TRBV4-2 with TRBJ2-7; TRBD2 is a possible D gene (6 bases). This TCR was recovered from a human donor in good health. Some clones in this sample may be carry-over from other donors' samples. CDR3: CASSPPAGRGRYEQYF. CDR3 sequence (DNA): TGTGCCAGCAGCCCCCCTGCGGGGCGGGGTCGGTACGAGCAGTACTTC.